The clone carrying this T cell receptor beta chain has a handful of counts. Patients in Seattle were enrolled during active infection, then followed longitudinally. Per the study methods: The assay estimated nucleated cells by amplifying reference gene primers. Repertoires were generated with immunoSEQ multiplex PCR, while TCRdb's copy carries only in-frame clones and drops some. The V and J calls and clone size are taken from that table; D and trimming were inferred from the DNA. Of some 150,000 clones in the sample, approximately 85% were seen once. This sample stems from a study of blood T cell repertoires in COVID-19. Overall study: Donors in the United States, Italy and Spain gave samples during acute or convalescent COVID-19. Sources were T cells, B-cell-depleted T cells, or PBMCs; the material itself was cDNA or gDNA.

This CDR3 has 14 amino acids. The V gene's germline CDR1 is GTSNPN and CDR2 SVGIG (reference sequence). The ends lost 4 bases at V and 4 bases at J; junction bases unmatched: 7. The chain carries TRBV30 and TRBJ1-1, with 9 nucleotides matching TRBD1. The clonotype originates from a woman aged 55-70 years with COVID-19, enrolled during active disease. Sequenced material: peripheral blood. The chain's CDR3 is CAWTQQGAGTEAFF. As DNA, the CDR3 is TGTGCCTGGACCCAACAGGGGGCGGGCACTGAAGCTTTCTTT.